This TCR beta chain was observed in a study of T-cell memory formation after mild COVID-19. Study findings and constraints: CD4/CD8 balance held among clones contracting day 15 to 85, and later expanders leaned CD4+. SARS-CoV-2 specificity was not confirmed for second-wave clones peaking on day 37.

The germline V and J ends were trimmed by 6 bases and 5 bases, with 13 bases remaining between them. The CDR3 loop spans 12 amino acids. Looked up from germline, CDR1 is DFQATT and CDR2 is SNEGSKA (reference sequence). This clonotype was recorded at least ten times. Its target is not known. TCRalpha and TCRbeta libraries used 5'RACE with constant-segment primers and UMIs. TCRdb itself ran the 5' RACE reads through MiXCR, one entry per CDR3 protein. Seen here are 350,000 to 500,000 distinct CDR3 sequences, around 20% observed once, and the top ten hold roughly 8%. The sequencing input was PBMCs or a T cell subset sorted from them (not recorded which). The receptor was isolated from an adult woman who had mild COVID-19 (a few samples of this study predate the infection). Cell type and time point are not known. This chain links TRBV20-1 with TRBJ2-5; maybe TRBD2 (5 bases). CDR3 coding DNA: TGCAGTGCACAGCAGGACTCGGAGACCCAGTACTTC. The encoded protein is CSAQQDSETQYF.